A selection of T cell receptor beta chains follows, all from one sample in a study of T-cell memory formation after mild COVID-19. TCRdb recomputed calls from the 5' RACE reads with MiXCR, one row per CDR3 protein. The sample includes about 240,000 distinct CDR3 sequences, roughly 10% of them seen just once. Sequencing was performed on PBMCs or a T cell subset sorted from them (not recorded which). These receptor sequences come from a man aged 18 to 30 who had mild COVID-19 (a few samples of this study predate the infection). Cell type and time point are not known. Both conserved end residues are part of each CDR3. A D gene is named only where the DNA matches it firmly. Not every row has a clone size; where given, it reads once, few, many or a size class.

D gene	J gene	clone size	V gene	CDR3 DNA	CDR3 protein
.	TRBJ2-5	few	TRBV7-3	TGTGCCAGCAGCCTGGAGGTTCAAGAGACCCAGTACTTC	CASSLEVQETQYF
.	TRBJ2-7	few	TRBV6-2/TRBV6-3	TGTGCCAGCAGTTACGGCGGGAAACGGTACTTC	CASSYGGKRYF
.	TRBJ1-1	many	TRBV7-3	TGTGCCAGCAGCTCGGAGATGAACACTGAAGCTTTCTTT	CASSSEMNTEAFF
TRBD1	TRBJ2-5	.	TRBV6-2/TRBV6-3	TGTGCCAGCAGGACAGGGTTGAAGACCCAGTACTTC	CASRTGLKTQYF
.	TRBJ2-3	.	TRBV7-2	TGTGCCAGCAGCTTAGATTCACGAGGGGATACGCAGTATTTT	CASSLDSRGDTQYF
TRBD1	TRBJ1-2	.	TRBV20-1	TGCAGTGCTGGCAGGGGGCCCGATGGCTACACCTTC	CSAGRGPDGYTF
.	TRBJ2-7	few	TRBV7-2	TGTGCCAGCAGCCCTGGACGGATCTTGAAGCAGTACTTC	CASSPGRILKQYF
TRBD2	TRBJ2-5	many	TRBV6-4	TGTGCCAGCAGTGTGACTAGCGGGGGGACCGAGACCCAGTACTTC	CASSVTSGGTETQYF
TRBD1	TRBJ1-6	few	TRBV9	TGTGCCAGCAGCAAAGAGGGATCAGGGGGTAATTCACCCCTCCACTTT	CASSKEGSGGNSPLHF
.	TRBJ2-5	few	TRBV2	TGTGCCAGCACGAACAACCGGGACATAGGAGGAGAGACCCAGTACTTC	CASTNNRDIGGETQYF
.	TRBJ1-2	.	TRBV9	TGTGCCAGCAGCGCCCATCAAGAAGGCTACACCTTC	CASSAHQEGYTF
.	TRBJ1-2	many	TRBV18	TGTGCCAGAGGACAGAAGGCTTATGGCTACACCTTC	CARGQKAYGYTF
.	TRBJ2-1	.	TRBV18	TGTGCCAGCTCACCGGGAACGGCTTATGAGCAGTTCTTC	CASSPGTAYEQFF
.	TRBJ1-2	.	TRBV5-1	TGCGCCAGCAGTATTGAGAGGGGGACTGGCTACACCTTC	CASSIERGTGYTF
.	TRBJ2-4	few	TRBV24-1	TGTGCCACCAGTGATCCCACTGGACAGACGAAAAACATTCAGTACTTC	CATSDPTGQTKNIQYF
.	TRBJ1-2	few	TRBV7-3	TGTGCCAGCAGCTTAACCGGCGTTTCCATCCGGGACTATGGCTACACCTTC	CASSLTGVSIRDYGYTF
.	TRBJ2-5	many	TRBV12-3/TRBV12-4	TGTGCCAGCAGTTTCGGGGGACAGCAGTTGACTGGGCAAGAGACCCAGTACTTC	CASSFGGQQLTGQETQYF
.	TRBJ2-4	many	TRBV9	TGTGCCAGCAGCGAACAGGCGGGCCAAGCCAAAAACATTCAGTACTTC	CASSEQAGQAKNIQYF
TRBD2	TRBJ2-1	many	TRBV5-1	TGCGCCAGCGCGTCAATGGCTAGCGGAAACAATGAGCAGTTCTTC	CASASMASGNNEQFF
TRBD1	TRBJ1-4	.	TRBV2	TGTGCCAGCAGTGGTGGACAGGCTTCTAATGAAAAACTGTTTTTT	CASSGGQASNEKLFF
TRBD1	TRBJ1-2	few	TRBV5-1	TGCGCCAGCAGCCGTACCCGGGACAGCTATGGCTACACCTTC	CASSRTRDSYGYTF
TRBD1	TRBJ1-2	few	TRBV7-2	TGTGCCAGCAGCTTCACCGGGACAGGGTTGGACTACACCTTC	CASSFTGTGLDYTF
TRBD1	TRBJ2-7	.	TRBV7-9	TGTGCCAGCAGCTTAGGGGGCGGACAGGGGACCTACGAGCAGTACTTC	CASSLGGGQGTYEQYF
.	TRBJ2-1	few	TRBV6-4	TGTGCCAGCAGTGTTTCCAGCGCGCACAATGAGCAGTTCTTC	CASSVSSAHNEQFF
.	TRBJ2-1	many	TRBV12-3/TRBV12-4	TGTGCCAGCAGGCTGGGGTCTAGCTCCTACAATGAGCAGTTCTTC	CASRLGSSSYNEQFF
.	TRBJ2-2	.	TRBV12-3/TRBV12-4	TGTGCCAGCACCCCCCCGGGCACCGGGGAGCTGTTTTTT	CASTPPGTGELFF
TRBD2	TRBJ2-2	.	TRBV2	TGTGCCAGAGGACTAGCGAACGGGGAGCTGTTTTTT	CARGLANGELFF
.	TRBJ2-3	.	TRBV24-1	TGTGCCACCAGTGCCCGCGGGCACACAGATTCGCAGTATTTT	CATSARGHTDSQYF
.	TRBJ2-7	few	TRBV5-1	TGCGCCAGCAGCTTTCCGGGGATAGGCTACGAGCAGTACTTC	CASSFPGIGYEQYF
TRBD1	TRBJ1-6	.	TRBV29-1	TGCAGCGTCCGGACAGGGGAGAATTCACCCCTCCACTTT	CSVRTGENSPLHF
.	TRBJ2-2	.	TRBV6-6	TGTGCCAGCAGTCCCGAGGGGGGGGCGCGTACCGGGGAGCTGTTTTTT	CASSPEGGARTGELFF
.	TRBJ2-1	.	TRBV4-1	TGCGCCAGCAGCCATCACCCCGGGACGATATACAATGAGCAGTTCTTC	CASSHHPGTIYNEQFF
.	TRBJ1-2	few	TRBV3-1	TGTGCCAGCAGCCAAGATTCCAGGGGATGGCCTGGCTACACCTTC	CASSQDSRGWPGYTF
.	TRBJ2-1	few	TRBV2	TGTGCCAGCAGTACAGACGACAGTTTCCGGTTCTTC	CASSTDDSFRFF
TRBD1	TRBJ2-3	.	TRBV5-1	TGCGCCAGCAGCCCGACAGGGCTGAGCACAGATACGCAGTATTTT	CASSPTGLSTDTQYF
.	TRBJ2-2	.	TRBV10-3	TGTGCCATCAGCGGACAGCACTCCGGGGAGCTGTTTTTT	CAISGQHSGELFF
.	TRBJ2-1	.	TRBV7-2	TGTGCCAGCAGCTTAGGGGGGGCCCTAGAGAGGGAGCAGTTCTTC	CASSLGGALEREQFF
.	TRBJ2-5	many	TRBV18	TGTGCCAGCTCACCGTCGGGAGAGACCCAGTACTTC	CASSPSGETQYF
.	TRBJ2-3	few	TRBV21-1	TGTGCCAGCAGAAATTCCACAGGGGAAAGGCAGGCCGATACGCAGTATTTT	CASRNSTGERQADTQYF
TRBD2	TRBJ2-1	few	TRBV7-2	TGTGCCAGCAGCTTAGCAGCGGGGGGAAATGAGCAGTTCTTC	CASSLAAGGNEQFF
TRBD1	TRBJ2-3	.	TRBV10-3	TGTGCCATCAGCTCCGGGACAGTGCCAACAGATACGCAGTATTTT	CAISSGTVPTDTQYF